This TCR beta chain was sequenced for a study of T cells after yellow fever vaccination. Study results and limitations: Abundant bulk-population clonotypes could contaminate the FACS-sorted repertoires.

TCRdb redid the calling of the 5' RACE reads with MiXCR, one entry per CDR3 protein. Altogether 250,000 to 400,000 distinct CDR3 sequences are present, over 4% being singletons, with the ten largest covering about 26%. The V end lost 1 base, the J end lost 4 bases, and 13 bases lay between the germline ends. Germline V gives CDR1 LNHDA, CDR2 SQIVND (reference sequence). This CDR3 spans 16 amino acids. Turning to this clonotype: Its specificity is unknown.

This TCR was recovered from a man between 18 and 29 years old who received the YFV17D yellow fever vaccine. V gene TRBV19 combines with J gene TRBJ2-2, with D perhaps matching TRBD2 (5 bases). Specimen: PBMCs, collected 5 days after the yellow fever booster vaccination. The CDR3 bases are TGTGCCAGTAGTATAGCGGGATCGGATGGCACCGGGGAGCTGTTTTTT. Amino acids: CASSIAGSDGTGELFF.